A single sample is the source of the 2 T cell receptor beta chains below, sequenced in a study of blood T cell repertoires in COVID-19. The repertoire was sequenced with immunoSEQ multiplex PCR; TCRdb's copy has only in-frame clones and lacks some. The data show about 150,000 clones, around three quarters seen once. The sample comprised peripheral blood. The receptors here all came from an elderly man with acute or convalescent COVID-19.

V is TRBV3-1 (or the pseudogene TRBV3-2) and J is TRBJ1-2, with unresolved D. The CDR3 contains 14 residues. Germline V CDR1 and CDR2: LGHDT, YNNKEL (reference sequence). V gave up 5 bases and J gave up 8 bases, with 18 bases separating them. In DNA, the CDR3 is TGTGCCAGCAGCTATGGGATGGAGGCAGGAGGCTACACCTTC. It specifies CASSYGMEAGGYTF.

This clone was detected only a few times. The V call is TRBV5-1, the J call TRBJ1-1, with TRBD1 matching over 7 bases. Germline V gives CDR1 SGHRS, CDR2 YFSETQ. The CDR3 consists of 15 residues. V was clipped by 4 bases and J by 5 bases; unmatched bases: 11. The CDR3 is CASSLQTTGATEAFF. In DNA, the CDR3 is TGCGCCAGCAGCCTGCAAACCACAGGGGCTACTGAAGCTTTCTTT.